Listed here is a single T cell receptor beta chain. Its antigen is not known. TCRdb independently ran MiXCR on the reads; one entry per CDR3 protein. The data hold about 130,000 distinct CDR3 sequences, with approximately 8.8% observed a single time. The source of the sample is a study of T cell repertoires in cytomegalovirus infection. Overall study: Carrying CMV and the relevant HLA type showed in public TCR beta signatures. General study findings and limits: Cumulative frequency (of public TCR beta family members) identified carriers of CMV plus the relevant HLA. CMV-specific HLA-C-restricted TCR beta clonotypes dominated the ex vivo response.

The V and J ends lost 7 bases and 3 bases respectively, with 16 bases between them. CDR1 MDHEN and CDR2 SYDVKM come from the germline V gene. The CDR3 contains 15 residues. Sequenced: PBMCs. This receptor was identified in a human donor in good health (CMV status not recorded). Some clones in this sample may be carry-over from other donors' samples. V gene TRBV28 combines with J gene TRBJ2-1, with D possibly matching TRBD2 (6 bases). The CDR3 loop reads CASTKEGLGYNEQFF. CDR3 sequence (DNA): TGTGCCAGCACCAAGGAGGGACTTGGCTACAATGAGCAGTTCTTC. The full variable domain, with the rest looked up from reference TRBV28 and TRBJ2-1, is DVKVTQSSRYLVKRTGEKVFLECVQDMDHENMFWYRQDPGLGLRLIYFSYDVKMKEKGDIPEGYSVSREKKERFSLILESASTNQTSMYLCASTKEGLGYNEQFFGPGTRLTVL.